The 21 T cell receptor beta chains reported below all come from one sample, sequenced in a study of CD8+ T cells in alopecia areata. After isolation, RNA underwent reverse transcription to generate cDNA as the sequencing template. Clones were read by immunoSEQ multiplex PCR, and TCRdb kept only the in-frame ones, dropping some. In the table there are some 130,000 clones, about 60% of which are singletons. The sample in question was CD4+ T cells sorted from blood, obtained at week 0. The receptors here all came from a human donor with alopecia areata.

This chain uses TRBV19 with TRBJ1-5, with unresolved D. This CDR3 has 15 amino acids. Per the germline V gene, CDR1 is LNHDA and CDR2 is SQIVND (reference sequence). V was pared by 5 bases and J by 1 base, with 12 bases between. CDR3 nucleotides: TGTGCCAGTAGTCCGATCAGCGGAAGCAATCAGCCCCAGCATTTT. Encoded protein: CASSPISGSNQPQHF. The full variable domain, completed using reference TRBV19 and TRBJ1-5, is DGGITQSPKYLFRKEGQNVTLSCEQNLNHDAMYWYRQDPGQGLRLIYYSQIVNDFQKGDIAEGYSVSREKKESFPLTVTSAQKNPTAFYLCASSPISGSNQPQHFGDGTRLSIL.

This clone was seen more than once but under ten times. J is TRBJ1-5 and V is TRBV19; D is perhaps TRBD1 (5 bases). Germline values: CDR1 LNHDA, CDR2 SQIVND (reference sequence). With 6 bases removed from V and 5 bases from J, the gap between germline ends came to 11 bases. The length of the CDR3 is 13 residues. In DNA, the CDR3 is TGTGCCAGTAGCCTTGCCAGGGATCAGCCCCAGCATTTT. This sequence encodes CASSLARDQPQHF.

This clone was found a few times. The chain employs TRBV11-1 and TRBJ2-5, with 12 bases identical to TRBD2. The CDR3 length is 17 residues. In germline, CDR1 is SGHAT, CDR2 FQDESV (reference sequence). The V and J ends lost 5 bases and 2 bases, in that order; junction bases with no gene match: 9. CDR3 coding DNA: TGTGCCAGCAGCAGTAATAACGGACTAGCGGGACAAGAGACCCAGTACTTC. Amino acids: CASSSNNGLAGQETQYF. Looking up the rest from reference TRBV11-1 and TRBJ2-5 gives the full variable domain: EAEVAQSPRYKITEKSQAVAFWCDPISGHATLYWYRQILGQGPELLVQFQDESVVDDSQLPKDRFSAERLKGVDSTLKIQPAELGDSAMYLCASSSNNGLAGQETQYFGPGTRLLVL.

The chain recombines TRBV4-3 with TRBJ2-5; 8 nucleotides match TRBD1. Germline trimming cut 0 bases from V and 5 bases from J; bases unmatched to any gene: 5. The CDR3 loop spans 15 amino acids. CDR1 LGHNA and CDR2 YSLEER come from the germline V gene. The CDR3 DNA reads as TGCGCCAGCAGCCAAGATCAGGGGGCCAGGGAGACCCAGTACTTC. Translation gives CASSQDQGARETQYF.

The table lists this clone with a few counts. V and J are TRBV29-1 and TRBJ1-1; no clear D gene. CDR3 length equals 13 residues. Trimming removed 4 bases from V and 6 bases from J, with 15 bases in between. Germline V gives CDR1 SQVTM, CDR2 ANQGSEA. The CDR3 DNA reads TGCAGCGTTGGTGACGCACTCCGGGCTGAAGCTTTCTTT. Residues: CSVGDALRAEAFF.

Turning to this clone: Other nucleotide sequences from this sample produce the same CDR3. The genes are TRBV15 and TRBJ2-7; D is undetermined. Germline V gives CDR1 LNHNV, CDR2 YYDKDF (reference sequence). V was shortened by 0 bases and J by 1 base, with 7 bases between the two germline ends. The CDR3 is made up of 14 amino acids. The CDR3 DNA sequence: TGTGCCACCAGCAGAGATCGAGCGTCCTACGAGCAGTACTTC. Amino acid sequence: CATSRDRASYEQYF. Combining the CDR3 with reference TRBV15 and TRBJ2-7 gives the whole variable domain DAMVIQNPRYQVTQFGKPVTLSCSQTLNHNVMYWYQQKSSQAPKLLFHYYDKDFNNEADTPDNFQSRRPNTSFCFLDIRSPGLGDTAMYLCATSRDRASYEQYFGPGTRLTVT.

This clone was seen a handful of times. The chain uses TRBV30 and TRBJ1-2; D is ambiguous. CDR1 is GTSNPN, CDR2 SVGIG, per germline (reference sequence). V was trimmed by 4 bases and J by 2 bases, leaving 11 bases between them. The CDR3 loop spans 13 amino acids. CDR3 coding DNA: TGTGCCTGGATTCGACCGATCAACTATGGCTACACCTTC. Its protein is CAWIRPINYGYTF.

The V and J genes are TRBV11-3 and TRBJ2-3; 7 positions match TRBD2. CDR3 length equals 18 residues. Trimming removed 5 bases from V and 0 bases from J; junction bases left unmatched: 14. CDR1 is SGHNT, CDR2 YENEEA, per germline. CDR3 loop: CASSPGRGEGYSTDTQYF. The CDR3 DNA reads TGTGCCAGCAGCCCTGGGAGGGGCGAGGGTTATAGCACAGATACGCAGTATTTT.

The gene calls are TRBV9 and TRBJ2-2; TRBD2 aligns across 10 bases. This CDR3 is built from 15 residues. In germline, CDR1 is SGDLS, CDR2 YYNGEE. V shed 3 bases, J shed 1 base, and the junction held 0 bases outside the gene matches. The CDR3 region has the DNA TGTGCCAGCAGCGCTAGCGGGGGGAACACCGGGGAGCTGTTTTTT. Its protein is CASSASGGNTGELFF.

The chain recombines TRBV5-1 with TRBJ2-7; 7 nucleotides match TRBD1. J gave up 7 bases and V 4 bases, and 14 bases lay outside the gene matches. Germline V CDR1 and CDR2: SGHRS, YFSETQ. This CDR3 comprises 15 residues. This CDR3 reads CASSPQGDVSLEQYF. The DNA for the CDR3 is TGCGCCAGCAGCCCCCAGGGGGATGTAAGCTTGGAGCAGTACTTC.

The chain combines TRBV5-1 with TRBJ2-3, with a tentative D call TRBD2 (6 bases). With 0 bases removed from V and 2 bases from J, the gap between germline ends came to 13 bases. The CDR3 is 16 amino acids. Germline CDR1 is SGHRS and CDR2 is YFSETQ. In DNA form, the CDR3 reads TGCGCCAGCAGCTTGGGGAGGGGAAGCTTCACAGATACGCAGTATTTT. Amino acids: CASSLGRGSFTDTQYF.

The chain employs TRBV18 and TRBJ2-5; D gene unclear. Between the trimmed V and J ends, which lost 5 bases and 5 bases, there was a span of 12 bases. Germline CDR1 is KGHSH and CDR2 is LQKENI. CDR3 length equals 13 residues. The CDR3 here is CASSANLLETQYF. CDR3 nucleotide sequence: TGTGCCAGCTCAGCTAACCTCTTGGAGACCCAGTACTTC.

V gene TRBV7-2 combines with J gene TRBJ2-5, with D perhaps given as TRBD1 or TRBD2 (5 bases each). V lost 2 bases, J lost 2 bases, and 15 bases lay in between. CDR1 is SGHTA and CDR2 is FQGNSA in the germline V gene. The CDR3 runs to 16 residues. The CDR3 DNA sequence: TGTGCCAGCAGCTTATCTTCGAGGGGTGGGCAAGAGACCCAGTACTTC. It encodes CASSLSSRGGQETQYF.

The genes are TRBV6-5 and TRBJ1-6, with a possible D match to TRBD1 (5 bases). The length of the CDR3 is 15 residues. The V gene lost 0 bases and the J gene lost 9 bases, with 12 bases spanning the gap. Germline lookup yields CDR1 MNHEY and CDR2 SVGAGI. The CDR3 loop is CASSYSGQGSSPLHF. The CDR3 DNA is TGTGCCAGCAGTTACTCGGGGCAGGGTAGTTCACCCCTCCACTTT.

This chain uses TRBV30 with TRBJ2-5; D is ambiguous. CDR1 and CDR2 from the germline V gene are GTSNPN and SVGIG (reference sequence). The CDR3 runs to 12 residues. V was pared by 1 base and J by 7 bases, with 10 bases between. DNA for the CDR3: TGTGCCTGGAGTGCGGGCGGTGGGACCCAGTACTTC. Its translation is CAWSAGGGTQYF. The complete variable domain, with remaining parts taken from reference TRBV30 and TRBJ2-5, reads SQTIHQWPATLVQPVGSPLSLECTVEGTSNPNLYWYRQAAGRGLQLLFYSVGIGQISSEVPQNLSASRPQDRQFILSSKKLLLSDSGFYLCAWSAGGGTQYFGPGTRLLVL.

The chain is built from TRBV29-1 and TRBJ2-7, with 7 bases fitting TRBD1. Germline V lookup: CDR1 SQVTM, CDR2 ANQGSEA. The V and J ends lost 7 bases and 3 bases, in that order; junction bases with no gene match: 9. The CDR3 is made up of 13 amino acids. The DNA of the CDR3 is TGCAGCGCGACCAGTTGGGACAGCTACGAGCAGTACTTC. Encoded protein: CSATSWDSYEQYF.

The chain is built from TRBV18 and TRBJ1-6, with a weak D call TRBD1 (5 bases). Germline assignment: CDR1 KGHSH and CDR2 LQKENI. Trimming shortened V by 0 bases and J by 10 bases, and 16 bases separated the two germline ends. This CDR3 region has 16 residues. The CDR3 DNA reads TGTGCCAGCTCACCACCTGGGACTCGGGGGAGCTCACCCCTCCACTTT. It yields the protein CASSPPGTRGSSPLHF. Full variable domain (remainder filled in from reference TRBV18 and TRBJ1-6): NAGVMQNPRHLVRRRGQEARLRCSPMKGHSHVYWYRQLPEEGLKFMVYLQKENIIDESGMPKERFSAEFPKEGPSILRIQQVVRGDSAAYFCASSPPGTRGSSPLHFGNGTRLTVT.

CDR3 in DNA: TGTGCCAGCAGCTTCCGGTCCGGGACAAACTACGAGCAGTACTTC. Protein product: CASSFRSGTNYEQYF. The rearrangement uses TRBV7-2 and TRBJ2-7; TRBD1 might be the D (6 bases). In germline, CDR1 is SGHTA, CDR2 FQGNSA. The CDR3 consists of 15 residues. V dropped 3 bases and J dropped 3 bases, with 15 bases sitting between them.

This sequence joins TRBV4-1 and TRBJ2-4, with TRBD2 as a possible D gene (5 bases). Trimming took 6 bases from V and 0 from J, leaving 18 bases between them. Germline CDR1 MGHRA, CDR2 YSYEKL. This CDR3 is 17 amino acids long. The CDR3 protein is CASRSVGSAGAKNIQYF. Written as DNA, the CDR3 is TGCGCCAGCAGATCAGTAGGTAGCGCGGGAGCCAAAAACATTCAGTACTTC.

This chain joins TRBV25-1 and TRBJ2-5; D not certain. V lost 3 bases and J 5 bases, leaving 4 bases between the germline ends. Looked up from germline, CDR1 is MGHDK and CDR2 is SYGVNS. CDR3 length: 11 residues. The CDR3 region has the DNA TGTGCCAGCAGTGACTGGGAGACCCAGTACTTC. Residues: CASSDWETQYF.

The chain uses TRBV2 and TRBJ1-3, with D unresolved. The V end lost 6 bases, the J end lost 9 bases, and 12 bases lay between the germline ends. The germline V gene encodes CDR1 SNHLY and CDR2 FYNNEI. The CDR3 covers 12 residues. The CDR3, as DNA: TGTGCCAGCAGGCAGGTCTCGAGCACCATATATTTT. Translating gives CASRQVSSTIYF.